The clone carrying this TCR beta chain was observed at least ten times. Its antigen remains unidentified. V trimming: 4 bases; J trimming: 6 bases; junction bases outside the gene matches: 12. Germline lookup yields CDR1 LGHDT and CDR2 YNNKEL (reference sequence). The CDR3 has 17 residues. By quantitative 5'-RACE with molecular barcodes, the TCR beta libraries were made. TCRdb fed the 5' RACE reads into MiXCR, producing one record per CDR3 protein. The sample lists around 22,000 distinct CDR3 sequences; approximately 12% were seen once. This record comes from a study of CD8 T cells in ankylosing spondylitis. Study results and caveats: Before this, some motif variants had been reported in reactive arthritis synovial fluid and blood. Peripheral blood held disease-linked clones only at relatively low frequency, and these were CD8+. Disease-associated clones were reportedly significantly overrepresented in matched ankylosing spondylitis synovial fluid.

The TCR comes from a male donor with ankylosing spondylitis or in good health (not recorded which). Sequences were obtained from blood. The chain has TRBV3-1 and TRBJ2-3; the match to TRBD2 covers 11 bases. The CDR3 sequence: CASSPPLAGDLTDTQYF. The CDR3 DNA reads TGTGCCAGCAGCCCCCCACTAGCGGGGGACCTCACGGATACGCAGTATTTT.